These 11 T cell receptor beta chains were all obtained from the same sample, sequenced in a study of blood T cell repertoires in COVID-19. The repertoire was sequenced with immunoSEQ multiplex PCR; TCRdb's copy has only in-frame clones and lacks some. Of around 200,000 clones listed, just under 90% are singletons. Material for sequencing was PBMCs or T cells enriched from blood (not recorded which). The receptors were sampled from a man aged 25-40 years who had recovered from COVID-19.

The chain has TRBV24-1 and TRBJ2-4; 9 bases agree with TRBD2. Germline CDR1 and CDR2: KGHDR and SFDVKD. The CDR3 totals 15 residues. V dropped 5 bases and J dropped 3; count of bases not matched to a gene: 4. CDR3 DNA: TGTGCCACCAGTGGCGCGGGGGGGGACAAAAACATTCAGTACTTC. Residues: CATSGAGGDKNIQYF.

The J gene is TRBJ2-4, the V gene TRBV18, with 7 bases fitting TRBD2. Germline lookup yields CDR1 KGHSH and CDR2 LQKENI. The CDR3 extends over 15 amino acids. Unmatched junction bases numbered 14, after V lost 8 bases and J lost 7 bases. CDR3 sequence (DNA): TGTGCCAGCGTAAGATCGGCGGGAGTAAATAACATTCAGTACTTC. Residues: CASVRSAGVNNIQYF.

V is TRBV21-1 and J is TRBJ2-7; TRBD1 is taken as the D call from the table, unchecked against the DNA. TRBV21-1 is reported as a pseudogene. The CDR3 sequence is 12 residues long. In DNA, the CDR3 is TGTGCCAGCAGCCACAGCTCCTACGAGCAGTACTTC. Residues: CASSHSSYEQYF.

J is TRBJ2-3 and V is TRBV9; 13 nucleotides match TRBD2. The germline V gene has CDR1 SGDLS and CDR2 YYNGEE. The CDR3 loop spans 20 amino acids. J gave up 5 bases and V 4 bases, and 19 bases lay outside the gene matches. The CDR3 DNA is TGTGCCAGCAGCTCACCTCCGGGACTAGCGGGGATCAGCGGGTTAGATACGCAGTATTTT. Translating gives CASSSPPGLAGISGLDTQYF.

The chain is built from TRBV3-1 (or the pseudogene TRBV3-2) and TRBJ1-2; weak D call: TRBD1 (6 bases). The V and J ends lost 1 base and 6 bases respectively, with 21 bases between them. The germline CDR1 and CDR2 sequences are LGHDT and YNNKEL (reference sequence). This CDR3 is built from 17 residues. The CDR3 nucleotides read TGTGCCAGCAGCCAAGTTGGGGCCTGGGGAACAGGGAATGGCTACACCTTC. It is translated as CASSQVGAWGTGNGYTF.

The V and J genes are TRBV10-2 and TRBJ2-1; 9 bases align to TRBD1. CDR3 length: 15 residues. V lost 6 bases, J lost 8 bases, and 11 bases stayed unmatched. Germline CDR1 is WSHSY and CDR2 is SAAADI. The CDR3 nucleotides read TGCGCCAGCAGCGCCGGGGACAGGGTTTGGGATGAGCAGTTCTTC. Encoded protein: CASSAGDRVWDEQFF.

In this sample, this clone turned up once. This sequence joins TRBV7-2 and TRBJ1-6, with D unresolved. Germline V lookup: CDR1 SGHTA, CDR2 FQGNSA. Trimming removed 1 base at V and 7 bases at J, with 8 bases between. This CDR3 has 14 residues. CDR3 in DNA: TGTGCCAGCAGCTTAGGTGACACCAATTCACCCCTCCACTTT. It specifies CASSLGDTNSPLHF.

The gene calls are TRBV11-3 and TRBJ2-3, with TRBD2 as a possible D gene (5 bases). CDR3 length: 17 amino acids. Trimming pared 1 base from V and 0 bases from J, leaving 14 bases between. Germline V gives CDR1 SGHNT, CDR2 YENEEA. The CDR3 sequence: CASSLVGLGGSTDTQYF. DNA of the CDR3: TGTGCCAGCAGCTTAGTCGGTCTTGGCGGGAGCACAGATACGCAGTATTTT.

The V and J genes are TRBV10-3 and TRBJ2-3; D is possibly TRBD2 (5 bases). CDR3 length: 15 residues. Germline lookup yields CDR1 ENHRY and CDR2 SYGVKD. V was clipped by 1 base and J by 2 bases, with 10 bases between them. DNA for the CDR3: TGTGCCATCAGTGAGTTGGCGGGTTACACAGATACGCAGTATTTT. This translates into CAISELAGYTDTQYF.

The gene calls are TRBV24-1 and TRBJ2-1, with D possibly being TRBD2 (5 bases). The CDR3 runs to 16 residues. CDR1 and CDR2 (germline): KGHDR, SFDVKD. V gave up 1 base and J gave up 1 base, with 10 bases separating them. The CDR3 DNA sequence: TGTGCCACCAGTGATTTAGAAGCGGCATCCTACAATGAGCAGTTCTTC. Its translation: CATSDLEAASYNEQFF.

This sequence joins TRBV19 and TRBJ1-6, with 7 positions matching TRBD1. The CDR3 loop spans 16 amino acids. V shed 5 bases, J shed 6 bases, and the junction held 10 bases outside the gene matches. Germline-derived CDR1 and CDR2 are LNHDA and SQIVND (reference sequence). The CDR3, as DNA: TGTGCCAGTAGTTGGGGACAGTACGCCGGTAATTCACCCCTCCACTTT. It codes for CASSWGQYAGNSPLHF.